The rows below give T cell receptor beta chains drawn from one sample of a study of T cell repertoires in cytomegalovirus infection. TCRdb called the reads again in MiXCR, with one record for every CDR3 protein. The sample shows some 920,000 distinct CDR3 sequences, roughly 31% of them seen only once. Which antigens these TCRs recognize remains unknown. Source: cultured CD8+ T cells from PBMCs, taken from culture after CMV antigen stimulation. These receptors came from a human donor in good health (CMV status not recorded). Some clones in this sample may be carry-over from other donors' samples. The CDR3 runs from the conserved cysteine through the conserved F or W. Fields, in order: J gene, V gene, CDR3 length, D gene, clone size, CDR3 protein, CDR3 DNA. A D gene is named only where the DNA matches it firmly. Part of the rows lack a size; the others show once, few, many or a class for expanded clones.

j_gene: TRBJ1-2
v_gene: TRBV15
len: 15
d_gene: TRBD1
abundance: -
CDR3aa: CATSPDRDSRGGYTF
CDR3nt: TGTGCCACCAGCCCTGACAGGGATAGTAGGGGTGGCTACACCTTC

j_gene: TRBJ1-1
v_gene: TRBV4-1
len: 13
d_gene: TRBD1
abundance: -
CDR3aa: CASGRDRVTEAFF
CDR3nt: TGCGCCAGCGGTCGGGACAGGGTGACTGAAGCTTTCTTT

j_gene: TRBJ1-1
v_gene: TRBV5-6
len: 14
d_gene: -
abundance: few
CDR3aa: CASTHRDMNTEAFF
CDR3nt: TGTGCCAGCACCCACAGGGACATGAACACTGAAGCTTTCTTT

j_gene: TRBJ1-1
v_gene: TRBV5-4
len: 13
d_gene: -
abundance: -
CDR3aa: CASSWGDSTEAFF
CDR3nt: TGTGCCAGCAGTTGGGGGGACTCTACTGAAGCTTTCTTT

j_gene: TRBJ2-5
v_gene: TRBV2
len: 12
d_gene: -
abundance: -
CDR3aa: CALQAQQETQYF
CDR3nt: TGTGCCCTCCAGGCGCAGCAAGAGACCCAGTACTTC

j_gene: TRBJ1-2
v_gene: TRBV10-3
len: 15
d_gene: -
abundance: -
CDR3aa: CAIGSTGSPDYGYTF
CDR3nt: TGTGCCATCGGCTCGACCGGGTCTCCAGACTATGGCTACACCTTC

j_gene: TRBJ2-2
v_gene: TRBV12-3/TRBV12-4
len: 14
d_gene: -
abundance: -
CDR3aa: CASSQIERVGELFF
CDR3nt: TGTGCCAGCAGTCAGATTGAACGTGTCGGGGAGCTGTTTTTT

j_gene: TRBJ2-6
v_gene: TRBV7-9
len: 16
d_gene: -
abundance: few
CDR3aa: CASSSLQDPGANVLTF
CDR3nt: TGTGCCAGCAGCTCGTTACAGGATCCTGGGGCCAACGTCCTGACTTTC

j_gene: TRBJ1-2
v_gene: TRBV7-9
len: 16
d_gene: -
abundance: many
CDR3aa: CASSPPGLNRNYGYTF
CDR3nt: TGTGCCAGCAGCCCACCGGGACTCAATAGGAACTATGGCTACACCTTC

j_gene: TRBJ2-4
v_gene: TRBV6-7
len: 16
d_gene: TRBD2
abundance: few
CDR3aa: CASSSRDYTGKNIQYF
CDR3nt: TGTGCCAGCAGTTCCCGGGACTACACCGGCAAAAACATTCAGTACTTC

j_gene: TRBJ2-5
v_gene: TRBV7-6
len: 14
d_gene: -
abundance: many
CDR3aa: CASSLNNYQETQYF
CDR3nt: TGTGCCAGCAGCTTAAATAATTACCAAGAGACCCAGTACTTC

j_gene: TRBJ2-1
v_gene: TRBV9
len: 13
d_gene: -
abundance: -
CDR3aa: CASSPEPRDEQFF
CDR3nt: TGTGCCAGCAGCCCGGAGCCTCGCGACGAGCAGTTCTTC

j_gene: TRBJ1-4
v_gene: TRBV4-3
len: 14
d_gene: -
abundance: -
CDR3aa: CASSQVYGGEKLFF
CDR3nt: TGCGCCAGCAGCCAAGTTTACGGAGGTGAAAAACTGTTTTTT

j_gene: TRBJ1-2
v_gene: TRBV19
len: 16
d_gene: -
abundance: few
CDR3aa: CASSPRSGWYIYGYTF
CDR3nt: TGTGCCAGTAGCCCTCGGTCGGGATGGTATATCTATGGCTACACCTTC

j_gene: TRBJ1-1
v_gene: TRBV4-1
len: 16
d_gene: -
abundance: many
CDR3aa: CASSQEGGRLNTEAFF
CDR3nt: TGCGCCAGCAGCCAAGAAGGGGGACGGTTGAACACTGAAGCTTTCTTT

j_gene: TRBJ1-2
v_gene: TRBV29-1
len: 12
d_gene: -
abundance: -
CDR3aa: CSVEAGDGGYTF
CDR3nt: TGCAGCGTTGAGGCGGGGGATGGCGGCTACACCTTC

j_gene: TRBJ1-2
v_gene: TRBV5-4
len: 16
d_gene: -
abundance: few
CDR3aa: CASSFEDSTSNYGYTF
CDR3nt: TGTGCCAGCAGCTTCGAGGACAGTACGTCTAACTATGGCTACACCTTC

j_gene: TRBJ2-3
v_gene: TRBV4-1
len: 17
d_gene: TRBD2
abundance: few
CDR3aa: CASSQVLLAGDKDTQYF
CDR3nt: TGCGCCAGCAGCCAAGTTCTGCTAGCGGGGGATAAAGATACGCAGTATTTT

j_gene: TRBJ1-5
v_gene: TRBV4-1
len: 14
d_gene: -
abundance: -
CDR3aa: CASSQELGLQPQHF
CDR3nt: TGCGCCAGCAGCCAAGAGCTTGGGTTACAGCCCCAGCATTTT

j_gene: TRBJ1-2
v_gene: TRBV7-6
len: 13
d_gene: -
abundance: few
CDR3aa: CASSRSAGNGYTF
CDR3nt: TGTGCCAGCAGCCGCTCGGCAGGGAATGGCTACACCTTC

j_gene: TRBJ2-1
v_gene: TRBV7-3
len: 15
d_gene: -
abundance: few
CDR3aa: CASSSKRRGNNEQFF
CDR3nt: TGTGCCAGCAGCTCGAAACGACGGGGGAACAATGAGCAGTTCTTC

j_gene: TRBJ2-3
v_gene: TRBV29-1
len: 14
d_gene: TRBD2
abundance: few
CDR3aa: CSSPAGGLTDTQYF
CDR3nt: TGCAGCTCCCCTGCGGGGGGACTCACAGATACGCAGTATTTT

j_gene: TRBJ1-2
v_gene: TRBV6-1
len: 17
d_gene: -
abundance: few
CDR3aa: CASIETDPVTGVYGYTF
CDR3nt: TGTGCCAGCATTGAAACAGACCCTGTGACAGGCGTCTATGGCTACACCTTC

j_gene: TRBJ2-1
v_gene: TRBV6-2/TRBV6-3
len: 14
d_gene: TRBD2
abundance: -
CDR3aa: CASGGGGRYNEQFF
CDR3nt: TGTGCCAGCGGCGGCGGGGGGCGGTACAATGAGCAGTTCTTC

j_gene: TRBJ1-2
v_gene: TRBV12-3/TRBV12-4
len: 11
d_gene: -
abundance: few
CDR3aa: CASRELGGYTF
CDR3nt: TGTGCCAGCAGAGAACTAGGTGGCTACACCTTC

j_gene: TRBJ2-2
v_gene: TRBV27
len: 14
d_gene: -
abundance: once
CDR3aa: CASSLRGADGELFF
CDR3nt: TGTGCCAGCAGCTTAAGGGGCGCCGACGGGGAGCTGTTTTTT

j_gene: TRBJ2-7
v_gene: TRBV12-3/TRBV12-4
len: 13
d_gene: TRBD2
abundance: -
CDR3aa: CASSLAPSGEQYF
CDR3nt: TGTGCCAGCAGCTTAGCCCCTAGCGGCGAGCAGTACTTC

j_gene: TRBJ1-2
v_gene: TRBV11-2
len: 14
d_gene: -
abundance: -
CDR3aa: CASSKGGGHYGYTF
CDR3nt: TGTGCCAGCTCCAAGGGTGGGGGCCACTATGGCTACACCTTC

j_gene: TRBJ2-7
v_gene: TRBV27
len: 15
d_gene: TRBD1
abundance: few
CDR3aa: CASSFRRDRVSEQYF
CDR3nt: TGTGCCAGCAGCTTCCGCCGGGACAGGGTGTCCGAGCAGTACTTC

j_gene: TRBJ1-5
v_gene: TRBV7-9
len: 16
d_gene: -
abundance: -
CDR3aa: CASSLSYGLSNQPQHF
CDR3nt: TGTGCCAGCAGCTTATCTTACGGTCTTAGCAATCAGCCCCAGCATTTT

j_gene: TRBJ2-2
v_gene: TRBV6-1
len: 20
d_gene: -
abundance: -
CDR3aa: CASSEPPGSSHPMDGGELFF
CDR3nt: TGTGCCAGCAGTGAACCTCCGGGGTCGAGTCACCCCATGGATGGCGGGGAGCTGTTTTTT

j_gene: TRBJ2-1
v_gene: TRBV12-5
len: 15
d_gene: -
abundance: -
CDR3aa: CASGPPGAPYNEQFF
CDR3nt: TGTGCTAGTGGTCCGCCGGGGGCCCCCTACAATGAGCAGTTCTTC

j_gene: TRBJ2-3
v_gene: TRBV27
len: 16
d_gene: TRBD1
abundance: -
CDR3aa: CASSSDRGIDTDTQYF
CDR3nt: TGTGCCAGCAGTTCGGACAGGGGGATCGATACAGATACGCAGTATTTT

j_gene: TRBJ2-7
v_gene: TRBV7-9
len: 16
d_gene: -
abundance: few
CDR3aa: CASSLLVSGEGSEQYF
CDR3nt: TGTGCCAGCAGCTTACTAGTATCAGGGGAGGGATCCGAGCAGTACTTC

j_gene: TRBJ2-2
v_gene: TRBV4-1
len: 19
d_gene: TRBD1
abundance: once
CDR3aa: CASSQDRGGPKANTGELFF
CDR3nt: TGCGCCAGCAGCCAAGATCGAGGGGGCCCGAAGGCGAACACCGGGGAGCTGTTTTTT

j_gene: TRBJ2-3
v_gene: TRBV7-6
len: 15
d_gene: -
abundance: -
CDR3aa: CASSLSPGTTDTQYF
CDR3nt: TGTGCCAGCAGCTTGAGCCCAGGGACTACAGATACGCAGTATTTT

j_gene: TRBJ2-5
v_gene: TRBV7-9
len: 15
d_gene: -
abundance: -
CDR3aa: CASSPGNAAQETQYF
CDR3nt: TGTGCCAGCAGCCCCGGAAACGCGGCTCAAGAGACCCAGTACTTC

j_gene: TRBJ1-2
v_gene: TRBV7-9
len: 16
d_gene: TRBD1
abundance: -
CDR3aa: CASSPRDRGPNYGYTF
CDR3nt: TGTGCCAGCAGCCCCCGGGACAGGGGTCCTAACTATGGCTACACCTTC

j_gene: TRBJ2-7
v_gene: TRBV6-5
len: 13
d_gene: -
abundance: -
CDR3aa: CASSLTKTYEQYF
CDR3nt: TGTGCCAGCAGTTTGACAAAGACCTACGAGCAGTACTTC

j_gene: TRBJ1-1
v_gene: TRBV7-9
len: 14
d_gene: -
abundance: many
CDR3aa: CASSLSRENTEAFF
CDR3nt: TGTGCCAGCAGCTTATCGCGGGAGAACACTGAAGCTTTCTTT

j_gene: TRBJ2-1
v_gene: TRBV7-9
len: 14
d_gene: TRBD2
abundance: few
CDR3aa: CAVAAGGGYNEQFF
CDR3nt: TGTGCCGTAGCTGCGGGGGGAGGCTACAATGAGCAGTTCTTC

j_gene: TRBJ1-6
v_gene: TRBV18
len: 15
d_gene: TRBD1
abundance: few
CDR3aa: CASSPEGTEYSPLHF
CDR3nt: TGTGCCAGCTCACCAGAGGGGACAGAGTATTCACCCCTCCACTTT

j_gene: TRBJ2-6
v_gene: TRBV15
len: 15
d_gene: -
abundance: few
CDR3aa: CATGRGVSGANVLTF
CDR3nt: TGTGCCACCGGGCGAGGGGTCTCTGGGGCCAACGTCCTGACTTTC

j_gene: TRBJ2-2
v_gene: TRBV7-9
len: 20
d_gene: -
abundance: -
CDR3aa: CASSFTTPKTGEENTGELFF
CDR3nt: TGTGCCAGCAGCTTCACGACCCCTAAGACAGGCGAAGAGAACACCGGGGAGCTGTTTTTT

j_gene: TRBJ2-1
v_gene: TRBV7-6
len: 17
d_gene: TRBD2
abundance: many
CDR3aa: CASSTFVGAGGNNEQFF
CDR3nt: TGTGCCAGCAGCACGTTCGTCGGAGCGGGGGGCAACAATGAGCAGTTCTTC

j_gene: TRBJ1-2
v_gene: TRBV14
len: 15
d_gene: TRBD1
abundance: -
CDR3aa: CASSQVQGRDYGYTF
CDR3nt: TGTGCCAGCAGCCAAGTACAGGGGAGAGACTATGGCTACACCTTC

j_gene: TRBJ1-4
v_gene: TRBV6-2/TRBV6-3
len: 15
d_gene: TRBD1
abundance: many
CDR3aa: CASSSPGQGGEKLFF
CDR3nt: TGTGCCAGCAGTTCCCCGGGACAGGGGGGCGAAAAACTGTTTTTT

j_gene: TRBJ2-3
v_gene: TRBV2
len: 19
d_gene: TRBD2
abundance: -
CDR3aa: CASEVGLAPSGPGTDTQYF
CDR3nt: TGTGCCAGCGAAGTGGGACTAGCGCCCTCCGGCCCAGGGACAGATACGCAGTATTTT